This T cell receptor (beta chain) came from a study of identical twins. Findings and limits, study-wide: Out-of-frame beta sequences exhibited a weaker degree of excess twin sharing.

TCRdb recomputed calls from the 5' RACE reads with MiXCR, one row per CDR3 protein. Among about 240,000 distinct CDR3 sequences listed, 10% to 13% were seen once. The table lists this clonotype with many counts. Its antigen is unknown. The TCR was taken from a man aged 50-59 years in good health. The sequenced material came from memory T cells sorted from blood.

The CDR3 DNA follows: TGTGCCAGCAGTTTAAGACAGGGCGGCAATCAGCCCCAGCATTTT. Protein sequence: CASSLRQGGNQPQHF. This chain uses TRBV27 with TRBJ1-5; the match to TRBD1 covers 7 bases. Unmatched junction bases numbered 3, after V lost 2 bases and J lost 2 bases. Germline assignment: CDR1 MNHEY and CDR2 SMNVEV (reference sequence). The length of the CDR3 is 15 residues.